What follows describes a single T cell receptor (beta chain). What it recognizes is unknown. Germline CDR1 MGHRA, CDR2 YSYEKL. The CDR3 has 19 residues. Trimming cost V 1 base and J 3 bases, with 25 bases left between them. This record comes from a study of CD8+ T cells in alopecia areata. Study-level background: Tofacitinib dosing lasted 6 to 18 months, which was then followed by 6 months off drug.

It was cDNA, reverse transcribed from extracted RNA, that served as the sequencing template. Method: immunoSEQ multiplex PCR; TCRdb's copy keeps in-frame clones and lacks some. The sample records around 160,000 clones, over 70% being singletons. Study-wide results and limits: Clonality exceeded that of normal scalp in lesional scalp, most notably in alopecia totalis/universalis. Researchers reported that TCR sharing among patients proved less clear than in mice, possibly HLA-linked.

The receptor was derived from a human donor with alopecia areata. The sequenced sample was CD8+ T cells sorted from blood, obtained at week 0. The chain couples TRBV4-1 to TRBJ2-7; tentative D call: TRBD2 (6 bases). The DNA for the CDR3 is TGCGCCAGCAGCCAAGTTCTTATCTACCCCGGGGAGGACATCTACGAGCAGTACTTC. This gives the protein CASSQVLIYPGEDIYEQYF.